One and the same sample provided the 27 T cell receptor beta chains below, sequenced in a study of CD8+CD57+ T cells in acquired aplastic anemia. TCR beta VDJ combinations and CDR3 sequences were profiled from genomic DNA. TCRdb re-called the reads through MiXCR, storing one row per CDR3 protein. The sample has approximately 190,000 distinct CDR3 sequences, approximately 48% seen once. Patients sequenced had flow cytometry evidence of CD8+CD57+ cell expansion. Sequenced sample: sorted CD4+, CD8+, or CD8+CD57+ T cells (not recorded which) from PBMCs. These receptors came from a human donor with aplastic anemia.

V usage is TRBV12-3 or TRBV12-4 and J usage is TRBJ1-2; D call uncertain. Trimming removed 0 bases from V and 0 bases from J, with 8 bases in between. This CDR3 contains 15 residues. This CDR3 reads CASSLASPANYGYTF. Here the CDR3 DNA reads TGTGCCAGCAGTTTAGCAAGCCCAGCTAACTATGGCTACACCTTC.

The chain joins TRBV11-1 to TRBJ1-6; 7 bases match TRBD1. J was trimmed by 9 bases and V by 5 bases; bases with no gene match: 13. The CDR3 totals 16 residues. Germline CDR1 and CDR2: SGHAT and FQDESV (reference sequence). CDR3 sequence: CASSASSGTVGSPLHF. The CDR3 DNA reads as TGTGCCAGCAGCGCCTCCTCCGGGACAGTGGGTTCACCCCTCCACTTT.

CDR3 nucleotide sequence: TGTGCCAGCAGCCAAGGGGCCACAGATACGCAGTATTTT. Amino acid sequence: CASSQGATDTQYF. The rearrangement joins TRBV11-2 to TRBJ2-3, with a tentative D call TRBD1 (5 bases). Germline-derived CDR1 and CDR2 are SGHAT and FQNNGV. The CDR3 length is 13 residues. V was clipped by 5 bases and J by 2 bases, with 8 bases between them.

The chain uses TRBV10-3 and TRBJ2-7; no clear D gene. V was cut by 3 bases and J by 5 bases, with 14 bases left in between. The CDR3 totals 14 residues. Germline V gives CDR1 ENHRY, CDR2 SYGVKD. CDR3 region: CAISEPPIPHEQYF. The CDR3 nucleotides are TGTGCCATCAGTGAACCACCGATCCCCCACGAGCAGTACTTC.

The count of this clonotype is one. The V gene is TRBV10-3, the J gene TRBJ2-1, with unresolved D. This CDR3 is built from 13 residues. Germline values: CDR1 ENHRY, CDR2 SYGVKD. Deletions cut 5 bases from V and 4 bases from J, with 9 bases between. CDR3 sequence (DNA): TGTGCCATCAGTCCGCCCCCTTACAATGAGCAGTTCTTC. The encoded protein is CAISPPPYNEQFF.

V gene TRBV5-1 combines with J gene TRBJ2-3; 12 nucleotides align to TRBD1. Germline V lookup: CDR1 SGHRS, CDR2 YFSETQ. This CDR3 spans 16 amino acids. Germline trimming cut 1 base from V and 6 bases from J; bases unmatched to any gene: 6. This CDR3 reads CASSLLGQGAGDTQYF. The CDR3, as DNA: TGCGCCAGCAGCTTGTTGGGACAGGGGGCAGGGGATACGCAGTATTTT.

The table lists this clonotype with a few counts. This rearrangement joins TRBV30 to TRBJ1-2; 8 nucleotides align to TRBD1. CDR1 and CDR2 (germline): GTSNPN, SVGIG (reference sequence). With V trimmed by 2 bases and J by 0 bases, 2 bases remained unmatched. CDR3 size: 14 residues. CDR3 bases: TGTGCCTGGAGTACGACAGGGGCTAACTATGGCTACACCTTC. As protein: CAWSTTGANYGYTF.

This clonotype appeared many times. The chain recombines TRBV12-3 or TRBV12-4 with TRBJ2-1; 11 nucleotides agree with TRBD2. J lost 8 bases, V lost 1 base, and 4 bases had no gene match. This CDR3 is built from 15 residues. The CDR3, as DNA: TGTGCCAGCAGTTTAGGACTAGCGGGATTCGATGAGCAGTTCTTC. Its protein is CASSLGLAGFDEQFF.

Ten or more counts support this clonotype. As DNA, the CDR3 is TGTGCCGGCCGTGGGGGGATAGGGAACACCGGGGAGCTGTTTTTT. Its translation: CAGRGGIGNTGELFF. The chain has TRBV2 and TRBJ2-2; TRBD2 is a possible D gene (6 bases). This CDR3 has 15 residues. Germline V gene data show CDR1 as SNHLY and CDR2 as FYNNEI. V was pared by 11 bases and J by 1 base, with 17 bases between.

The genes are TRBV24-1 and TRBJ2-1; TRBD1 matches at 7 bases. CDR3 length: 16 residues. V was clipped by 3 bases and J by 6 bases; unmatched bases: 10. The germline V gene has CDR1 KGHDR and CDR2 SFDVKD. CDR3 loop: CATSDPRGSRGNEQFF. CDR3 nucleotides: TGTGCCACCAGTGATCCCAGGGGGAGTCGGGGCAATGAGCAGTTCTTC.

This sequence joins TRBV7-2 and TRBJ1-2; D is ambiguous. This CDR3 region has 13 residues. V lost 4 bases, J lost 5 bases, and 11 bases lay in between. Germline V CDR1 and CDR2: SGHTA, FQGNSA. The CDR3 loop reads CASSSRRGYGYTF. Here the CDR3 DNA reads TGTGCCAGCAGCTCGAGGCGGGGATATGGCTACACCTTC. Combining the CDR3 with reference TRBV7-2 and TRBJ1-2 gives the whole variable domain GAGVSQSPSNKVTEKGKDVELRCDPISGHTALYWYRQSLGQGLEFLIYFQGNSAPDKSGLPSDRFSAERTGGSVSTLTIQRTQQEDSAVYLCASSSRRGYGYTFGSGTRLTVV.

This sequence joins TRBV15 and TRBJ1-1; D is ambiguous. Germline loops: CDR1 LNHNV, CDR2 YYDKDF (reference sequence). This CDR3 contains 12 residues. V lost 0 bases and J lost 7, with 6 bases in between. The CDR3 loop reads CATSRDTYEAFF. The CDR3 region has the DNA TGTGCCACCAGCAGAGACACTTATGAAGCTTTCTTT.

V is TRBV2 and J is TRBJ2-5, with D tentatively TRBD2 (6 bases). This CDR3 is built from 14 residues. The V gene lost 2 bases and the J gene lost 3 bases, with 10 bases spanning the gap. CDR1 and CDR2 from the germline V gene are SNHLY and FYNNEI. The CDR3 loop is CASSELGGEETQYF. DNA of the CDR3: TGTGCCAGCAGTGAACTCGGAGGGGAAGAGACCCAGTACTTC.

CDR3 region: CSAGGREGSTEAFF. The CDR3 coding sequence is TGCAGCGCTGGGGGTAGGGAGGGGAGCACTGAAGCTTTCTTT. The chain recombines TRBV29-1 with TRBJ1-1; perhaps TRBD1 as D (5 bases). Trimming cost V 7 bases and J 4 bases, with 19 bases left between them. The CDR3 runs to 14 residues. CDR1 and CDR2 (germline): SQVTM, ANQGSEA.

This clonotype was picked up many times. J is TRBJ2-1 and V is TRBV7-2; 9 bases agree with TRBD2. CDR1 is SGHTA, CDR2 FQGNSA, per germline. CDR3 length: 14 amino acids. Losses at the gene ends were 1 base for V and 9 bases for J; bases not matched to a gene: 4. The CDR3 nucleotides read TGTGCCAGCAGCTTAGAGCCAGCGGGAGGTGAGCAGTTCTTC. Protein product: CASSLEPAGGEQFF.

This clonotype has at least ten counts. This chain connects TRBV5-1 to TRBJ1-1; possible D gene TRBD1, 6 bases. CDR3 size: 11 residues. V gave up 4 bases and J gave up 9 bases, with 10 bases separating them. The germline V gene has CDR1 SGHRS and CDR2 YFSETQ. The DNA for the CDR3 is TGCGCCAGCAGCCCCGGACAGAAAGCTTTCTTT. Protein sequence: CASSPGQKAFF.

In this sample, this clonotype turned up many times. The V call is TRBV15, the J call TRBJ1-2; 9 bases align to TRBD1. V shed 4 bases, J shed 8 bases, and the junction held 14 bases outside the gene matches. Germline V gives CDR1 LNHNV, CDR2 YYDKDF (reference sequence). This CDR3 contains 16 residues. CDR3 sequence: CATSTGTGRWEDGYTF. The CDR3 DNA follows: TGTGCCACCAGCACCGGGACAGGGAGGTGGGAGGACGGCTACACCTTC.

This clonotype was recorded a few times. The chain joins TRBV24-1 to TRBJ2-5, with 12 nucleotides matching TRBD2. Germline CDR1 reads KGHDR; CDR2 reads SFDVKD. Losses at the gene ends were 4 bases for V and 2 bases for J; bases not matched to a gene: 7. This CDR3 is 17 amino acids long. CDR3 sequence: CATSDSGLAGPQETQYF. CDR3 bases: TGTGCCACCAGTGACTCCGGACTAGCGGGGCCGCAAGAGACCCAGTACTTC.

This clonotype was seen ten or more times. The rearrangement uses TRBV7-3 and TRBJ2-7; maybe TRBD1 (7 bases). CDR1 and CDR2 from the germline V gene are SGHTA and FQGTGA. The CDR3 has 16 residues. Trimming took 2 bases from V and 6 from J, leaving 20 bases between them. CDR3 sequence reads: CASSLFGTAGPREQYF. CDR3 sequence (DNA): TGTGCCAGCAGCTTATTTGGGACAGCGGGCCCCCGCGAGCAGTACTTC.

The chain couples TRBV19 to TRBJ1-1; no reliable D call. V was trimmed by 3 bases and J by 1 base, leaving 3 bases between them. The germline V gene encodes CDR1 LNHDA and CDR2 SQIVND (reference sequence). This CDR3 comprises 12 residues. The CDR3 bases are TGTGCCAGTAGTATGGGGAACACTGAAGCTTTCTTT. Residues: CASSMGNTEAFF.

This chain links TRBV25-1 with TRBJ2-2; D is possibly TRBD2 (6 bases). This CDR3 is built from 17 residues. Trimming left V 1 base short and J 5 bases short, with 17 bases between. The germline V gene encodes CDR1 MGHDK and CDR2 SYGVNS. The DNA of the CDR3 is TGTGCCAGCAGTGAATTGGTTGCGGGGAGGCAGACCGGGGAGCTGTTTTTT. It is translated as CASSELVAGRQTGELFF.

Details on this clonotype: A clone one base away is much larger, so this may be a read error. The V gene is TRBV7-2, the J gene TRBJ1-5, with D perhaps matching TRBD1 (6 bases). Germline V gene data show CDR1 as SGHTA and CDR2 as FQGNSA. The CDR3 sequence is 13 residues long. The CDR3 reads CASSQGRNRPQHF. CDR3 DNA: TGTGCCAGCAGCCAGGGGAGGAATCGGCCCCAGCATTTT.

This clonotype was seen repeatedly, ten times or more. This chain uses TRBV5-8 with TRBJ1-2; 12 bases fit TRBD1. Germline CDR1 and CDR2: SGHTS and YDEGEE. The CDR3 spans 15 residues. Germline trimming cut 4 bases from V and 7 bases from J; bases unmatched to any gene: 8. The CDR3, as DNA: TGTGCCAGCAGCGCCGGGACAGGGGGCGTGAGTGGCTACACCTTC. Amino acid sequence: CASSAGTGGVSGYTF.

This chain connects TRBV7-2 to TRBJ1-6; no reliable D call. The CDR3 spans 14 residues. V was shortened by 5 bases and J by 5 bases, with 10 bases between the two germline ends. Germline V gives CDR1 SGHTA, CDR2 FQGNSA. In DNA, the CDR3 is TGTGCCAGCAGCCGACAAGTGGATAATTCACCCCTCCACTTT. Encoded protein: CASSRQVDNSPLHF.

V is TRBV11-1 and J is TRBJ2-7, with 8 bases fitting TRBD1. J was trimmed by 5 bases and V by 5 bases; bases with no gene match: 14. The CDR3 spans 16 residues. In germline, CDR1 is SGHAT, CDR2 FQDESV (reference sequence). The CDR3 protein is CASSNSEDREQHEQYF. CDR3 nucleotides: TGTGCCAGCAGCAACTCGGAGGACAGGGAACAACACGAGCAGTACTTC.

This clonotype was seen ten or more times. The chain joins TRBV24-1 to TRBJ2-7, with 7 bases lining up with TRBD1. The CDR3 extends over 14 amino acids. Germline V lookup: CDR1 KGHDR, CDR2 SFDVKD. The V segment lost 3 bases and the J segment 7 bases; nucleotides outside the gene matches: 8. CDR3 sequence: CATSDADRAGEQYF. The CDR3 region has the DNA TGTGCCACCAGTGATGCTGACAGGGCCGGAGAGCAGTACTTC.

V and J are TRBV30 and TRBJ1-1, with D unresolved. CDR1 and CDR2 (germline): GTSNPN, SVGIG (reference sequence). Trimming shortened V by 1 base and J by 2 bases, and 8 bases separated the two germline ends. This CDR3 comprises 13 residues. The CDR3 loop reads CAWSGRTNTEAFF. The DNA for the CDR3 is TGTGCCTGGAGTGGGAGAACCAACACTGAAGCTTTCTTT.